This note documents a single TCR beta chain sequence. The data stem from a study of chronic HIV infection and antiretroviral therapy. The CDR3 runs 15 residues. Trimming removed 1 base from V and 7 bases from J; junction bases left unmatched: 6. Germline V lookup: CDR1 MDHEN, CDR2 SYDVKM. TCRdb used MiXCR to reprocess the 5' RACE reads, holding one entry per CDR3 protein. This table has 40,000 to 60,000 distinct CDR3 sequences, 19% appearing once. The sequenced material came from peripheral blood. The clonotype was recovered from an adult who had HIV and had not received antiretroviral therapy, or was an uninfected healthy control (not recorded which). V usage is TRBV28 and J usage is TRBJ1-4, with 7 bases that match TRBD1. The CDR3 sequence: CASSLFQGGGEKLFF. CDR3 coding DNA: TGTGCCAGCAGTTTATTCCAGGGGGGCGGTGAAAAACTGTTTTTT.